This entry is about one TCR beta chain. Using immunoSEQ multiplex PCR, the repertoire was profiled, and TCRdb retains in-frame clones only, with some absent. The table records tens of thousands of clones, approximately 80% of them present only once. This sample was included in a study of a mutant IDH1 vaccine in newly diagnosed glioma. Time point defined: baseline, week 1 (first vaccination visit). Treatment indicated: pre-vaccination baseline after standard-of-care therapy. The junction had 3 bases not matched to a gene; V was cut back by 3 bases and J by 12 bases. The CDR3 has 12 amino acids. CDR1 is SGHVS, CDR2 FQNEAQ, per germline.

The sample here was PBMCs, taken from a glioma patient treated with radiotherapy, temozolomide or both. The receptor was derived from a man under 40 with glioma. The chain links TRBV7-8 to TRBJ1-2; the match to TRBD1 covers 11 bases. The CDR3 is CASSLGQGEDTF. The CDR3 DNA reads TGTGCCAGCAGCTTGGGACAGGGGGAGGACACCTTC.